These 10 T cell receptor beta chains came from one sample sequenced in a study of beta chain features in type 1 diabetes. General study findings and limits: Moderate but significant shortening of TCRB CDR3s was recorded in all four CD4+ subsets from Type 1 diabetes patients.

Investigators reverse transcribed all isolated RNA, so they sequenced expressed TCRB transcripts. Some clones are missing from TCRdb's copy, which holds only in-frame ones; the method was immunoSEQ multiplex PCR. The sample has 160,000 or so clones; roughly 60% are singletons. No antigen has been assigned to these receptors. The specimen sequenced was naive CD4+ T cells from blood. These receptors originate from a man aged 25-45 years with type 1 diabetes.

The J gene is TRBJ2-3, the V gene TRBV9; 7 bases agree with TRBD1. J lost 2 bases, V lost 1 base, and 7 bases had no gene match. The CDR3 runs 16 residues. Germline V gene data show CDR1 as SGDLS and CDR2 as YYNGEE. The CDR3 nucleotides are TGTGCCAGCAGCGTAAGATGGACAGGTTTCACAGATACGCAGTATTTT. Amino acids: CASSVRWTGFTDTQYF.

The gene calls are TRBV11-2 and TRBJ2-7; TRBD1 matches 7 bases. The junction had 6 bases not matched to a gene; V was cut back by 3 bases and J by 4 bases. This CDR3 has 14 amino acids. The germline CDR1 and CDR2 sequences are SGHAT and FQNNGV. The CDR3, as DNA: TGTGCCAGCAGCTTTACAGGGGAGAGGTACGAGCAGTACTTC. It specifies CASSFTGERYEQYF.

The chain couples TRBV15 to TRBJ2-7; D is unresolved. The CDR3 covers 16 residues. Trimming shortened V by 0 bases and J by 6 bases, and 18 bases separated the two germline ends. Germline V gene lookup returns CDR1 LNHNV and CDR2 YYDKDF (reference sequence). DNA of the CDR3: TGTGCCACCAGCAGAGATGCCCCTCCAGGCATGGGCGAGCAGTACTTC. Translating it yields CATSRDAPPGMGEQYF.

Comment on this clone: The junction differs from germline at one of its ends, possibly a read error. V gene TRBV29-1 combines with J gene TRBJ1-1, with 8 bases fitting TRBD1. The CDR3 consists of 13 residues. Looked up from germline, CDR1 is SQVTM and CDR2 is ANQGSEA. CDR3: CSVEGQGTTEAFF. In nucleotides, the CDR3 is TGCAGCGTGGAAGGACAGGGAACCACTGAAGCTTTCTTT. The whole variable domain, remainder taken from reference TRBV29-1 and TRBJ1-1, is SAVISQKPSRDICQRGTSLTIQCQVDSQVTMMFWYRQQPGQSLTLIATANQGSEATYESGFVIDKFPISRPNLTFSTLTVSNMSPEDSSIYLCSVEGQGTTEAFFGQGTRLTVV.

The CDR3 sequence is CAWSGTSNTQYF. Here the CDR3 DNA reads TGTGCCTGGAGTGGGACCTCCAATACGCAGTATTTT. The chain combines TRBV30 with TRBJ2-3, with no clear D. The germline CDR1 and CDR2 sequences are GTSNPN and SVGIG (reference sequence). With 1 base removed from V and 7 bases from J, the gap between germline ends came to 9 bases. The CDR3 is made up of 12 amino acids.

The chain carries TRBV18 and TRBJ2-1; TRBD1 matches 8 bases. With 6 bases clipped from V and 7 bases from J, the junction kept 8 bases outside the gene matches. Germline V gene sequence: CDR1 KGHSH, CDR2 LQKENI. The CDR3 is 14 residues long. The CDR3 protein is CASSPLTGGNEQFF. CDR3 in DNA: TGTGCCAGCTCTCCTCTAACAGGGGGAAATGAGCAGTTCTTC.

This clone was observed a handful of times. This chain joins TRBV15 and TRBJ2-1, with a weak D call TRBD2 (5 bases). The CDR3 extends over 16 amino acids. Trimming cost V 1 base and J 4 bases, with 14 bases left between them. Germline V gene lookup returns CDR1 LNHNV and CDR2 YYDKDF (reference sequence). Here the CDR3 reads CATSRGGLGYYNEQFF. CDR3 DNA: TGTGCCACCAGCAGAGGAGGGCTAGGGTATTACAATGAGCAGTTCTTC.

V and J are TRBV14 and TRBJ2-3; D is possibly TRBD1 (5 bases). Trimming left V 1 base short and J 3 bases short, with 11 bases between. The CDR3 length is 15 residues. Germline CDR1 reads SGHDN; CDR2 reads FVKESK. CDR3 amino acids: CASSQGPQGTDTQYF. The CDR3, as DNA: TGTGCCAGCAGCCAAGGGCCTCAGGGAACAGATACGCAGTATTTT.

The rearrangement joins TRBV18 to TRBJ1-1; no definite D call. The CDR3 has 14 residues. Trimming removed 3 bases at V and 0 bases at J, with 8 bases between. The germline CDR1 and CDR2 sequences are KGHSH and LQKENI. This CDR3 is CASSPFTVNTEAFF. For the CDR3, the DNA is TGTGCCAGCTCACCCTTCACGGTGAACACTGAAGCTTTCTTT.

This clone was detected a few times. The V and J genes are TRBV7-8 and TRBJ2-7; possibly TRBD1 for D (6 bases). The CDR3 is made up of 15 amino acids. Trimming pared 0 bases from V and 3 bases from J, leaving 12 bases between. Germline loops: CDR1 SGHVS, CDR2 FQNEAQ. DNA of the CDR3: TGTGCCAGCAGCTTAGCGATTGGACAGTTCTACGAGCAGTACTTC. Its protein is CASSLAIGQFYEQYF.